The rows below give T cell receptor beta chains drawn from one sample of a study of CD8 T cells in ankylosing spondylitis. TCRdb re-derived calls from the 5' RACE reads in MiXCR, one entry per CDR3 protein. The data contain a few hundred thousand distinct CDR3 sequences, over 15% of them seen just once; the ten biggest clones take up 7.5% to 9.5%. The sample consisted of blood, either unsorted or a sorted T cell fraction (not recorded which). The receptor source for this set is a male donor with ankylosing spondylitis or in good health (not recorded which). Each CDR3 is given with its conserved first and last residue. D genes are given only for firm matches. Clone size, where shown, is once, few, many, or a class for clones that have expanded.

d_gene: NA
v_gene: TRBV5-6
j_gene: TRBJ2-5
abundance: few
CDR3nt: TGTGCCAGCAGCAAAAGGGGGTATGGCGAGACCCAGTACTTC
CDR3aa: CASSKRGYGETQYF

d_gene: TRBD2
v_gene: TRBV3-1
j_gene: TRBJ2-5
abundance: NA
CDR3nt: TGTGCCAGCAGCCAAGATCAGGGACTAGCGGGAATAGAGACCCAGTACTTC
CDR3aa: CASSQDQGLAGIETQYF

d_gene: NA
v_gene: TRBV6-4
j_gene: TRBJ1-4
abundance: few
CDR3nt: TGTGCCAGCGAAAATGAAAAACTGTTTTTT
CDR3aa: CASENEKLFF

d_gene: TRBD1
v_gene: TRBV7-9
j_gene: TRBJ2-6
abundance: few
CDR3nt: TGTGCCAGCACCGAGGGACAGTTATACTCTGGGGCCAACGTCCTGACTTTC
CDR3aa: CASTEGQLYSGANVLTF

d_gene: NA
v_gene: TRBV12-3/TRBV12-4
j_gene: TRBJ1-1
abundance: many
CDR3nt: TGTGCCAGCAGTTTCGGCCGGAACACTGAAGCTTTCTTT
CDR3aa: CASSFGRNTEAFF

d_gene: NA
v_gene: TRBV28
j_gene: TRBJ1-2
abundance: NA
CDR3nt: TGTGCCAGCGGTCCCTCACGGGGCTACACCTTC
CDR3aa: CASGPSRGYTF

d_gene: NA
v_gene: TRBV20-1
j_gene: TRBJ2-1
abundance: many
CDR3nt: TGCAGTGCCCCAGATGGAAAGCGCCCCTACAATGAGCAGTTCTTC
CDR3aa: CSAPDGKRPYNEQFF

d_gene: NA
v_gene: TRBV15
j_gene: TRBJ2-2
abundance: many
CDR3nt: TGTGCCACCAGCAGAGATAATCAGGGCACCGGGGAGCTGTTTTTT
CDR3aa: CATSRDNQGTGELFF

d_gene: NA
v_gene: TRBV4-2
j_gene: TRBJ2-2
abundance: NA
CDR3nt: TGTGCCAGCAGCGACCACGACAGGAACACCGGGGAGCTGTTTTTT
CDR3aa: CASSDHDRNTGELFF

d_gene: TRBD2
v_gene: TRBV6-1
j_gene: TRBJ2-3
abundance: few
CDR3nt: TGTGCCAGCAAAGCAGCGGGAATGGGCACAGATACGCAGTATTTT
CDR3aa: CASKAAGMGTDTQYF

d_gene: TRBD1
v_gene: TRBV27
j_gene: TRBJ2-5
abundance: NA
CDR3nt: TGTGCCAGCAGTCCCCTGGGACAGCAAGAGACCCAGTACTTC
CDR3aa: CASSPLGQQETQYF

d_gene: TRBD2
v_gene: TRBV19
j_gene: TRBJ2-3
abundance: many
CDR3nt: TGTGCCAGTAGTATCGGACTAGGCATAGATACGCAGTATTTT
CDR3aa: CASSIGLGIDTQYF

d_gene: TRBD1
v_gene: TRBV27
j_gene: TRBJ2-3
abundance: NA
CDR3nt: TGTGCCAGCAGTTTAGTAGGGACAGGGGATACGCAGTATTTT
CDR3aa: CASSLVGTGDTQYF

d_gene: TRBD1
v_gene: TRBV6-1
j_gene: TRBJ2-5
abundance: NA
CDR3nt: TGTGCCAGTACAGGGGAAGGCAGCGTAGAGACCCAGTACTTC
CDR3aa: CASTGEGSVETQYF

d_gene: NA
v_gene: TRBV7-3
j_gene: TRBJ1-4
abundance: once
CDR3nt: TGTGCCAGCAGCTTGAGGAGTGGAGCGGAAAAACTGTTTTTT
CDR3aa: CASSLRSGAEKLFF

d_gene: NA
v_gene: TRBV15
j_gene: TRBJ2-5
abundance: NA
CDR3nt: TGTGCCACCGAAGCGACAGGAGTCCAAGAGACCCAGTACTTC
CDR3aa: CATEATGVQETQYF

d_gene: NA
v_gene: TRBV20-1
j_gene: TRBJ2-1
abundance: NA
CDR3nt: TGCAGTGCTAGAGTTCAGGGACATAGGAACAATGAGCAGTTCTTC
CDR3aa: CSARVQGHRNNEQFF

d_gene: TRBD2
v_gene: TRBV6-1
j_gene: TRBJ2-1
abundance: few
CDR3nt: TGTGCCAGCAAACGGACTAGCGACAACAATGAGCAGTTCTTC
CDR3aa: CASKRTSDNNEQFF

d_gene: NA
v_gene: TRBV5-4
j_gene: TRBJ2-1
abundance: NA
CDR3nt: TGTGCCAGCAGTACTCCGGGAATAACAAATGAGCAGTTCTTC
CDR3aa: CASSTPGITNEQFF

d_gene: NA
v_gene: TRBV5-1
j_gene: TRBJ2-3
abundance: NA
CDR3nt: TGCGCCAGCAGCGAGGGCTACACAGATACGCAGTATTTT
CDR3aa: CASSEGYTDTQYF

d_gene: NA
v_gene: TRBV5-1
j_gene: TRBJ2-3
abundance: NA
CDR3nt: TGCGCCAGCAGCTTGGGACAGAATCGAGATACGCAGTATTTT
CDR3aa: CASSLGQNRDTQYF

d_gene: NA
v_gene: TRBV29-1
j_gene: TRBJ2-2
abundance: many
CDR3nt: TGCAGCGTTGAATTTTCGGGGGCAGGCGGGGAGCTGTTTTTT
CDR3aa: CSVEFSGAGGELFF

d_gene: NA
v_gene: TRBV27
j_gene: TRBJ2-1
abundance: few
CDR3nt: TGTGCCAGCAGTTTCGACCATGTCAACAATGAGCAGTTCTTC
CDR3aa: CASSFDHVNNEQFF

d_gene: TRBD1
v_gene: TRBV2
j_gene: TRBJ1-1
abundance: NA
CDR3nt: TGTGCCAGCAATGGGAGGACAGGGGCTGAAGCTTTCTTT
CDR3aa: CASNGRTGAEAFF

d_gene: TRBD2
v_gene: TRBV11-2
j_gene: TRBJ2-1
abundance: few
CDR3nt: TGTGCCAGCAGCTCTATGGGCGGGGGGGCATTAAATGAGCAGTTCTTC
CDR3aa: CASSSMGGGALNEQFF

d_gene: NA
v_gene: TRBV12-3/TRBV12-4
j_gene: TRBJ1-2
abundance: many
CDR3nt: TGTGCCAGCAGTGGTACAGAACATGGCTACACCTTC
CDR3aa: CASSGTEHGYTF

d_gene: TRBD1
v_gene: TRBV6-1
j_gene: TRBJ1-5
abundance: few
CDR3nt: TGTGCCAGCAGTCGAACACAGGGGGCGGGTCAGCCCCAGCATTTT
CDR3aa: CASSRTQGAGQPQHF

d_gene: NA
v_gene: TRBV5-1
j_gene: TRBJ1-1
abundance: NA
CDR3nt: TGCGCCAACAGCTTCGGGATCATGAACACTGAAGCTTTCTTT
CDR3aa: CANSFGIMNTEAFF

d_gene: TRBD1
v_gene: TRBV5-1
j_gene: TRBJ2-3
abundance: few
CDR3nt: TGCGCCAGCAGCTTGGGGGACAGAACAGATACGCAGTATTTT
CDR3aa: CASSLGDRTDTQYF

d_gene: NA
v_gene: TRBV20-1
j_gene: TRBJ1-6
abundance: NA
CDR3nt: TGCAGTGCTGGGACCCTCACATGGGCCAATTCACCCCTCCACTTT
CDR3aa: CSAGTLTWANSPLHF

d_gene: NA
v_gene: TRBV21-1
j_gene: TRBJ1-5
abundance: few
CDR3nt: TGTGCCAGCATTCAAACGGGGGGCCAGGGAGGTGGTAGCAATCAGCCCCAGCATTTT
CDR3aa: CASIQTGGQGGGSNQPQHF

d_gene: NA
v_gene: TRBV3-1
j_gene: TRBJ2-2
abundance: NA
CDR3nt: TGTGCCAGCAGCCAAGTCCTACAGGGCACCGGGGAGCTGTTTTTT
CDR3aa: CASSQVLQGTGELFF

d_gene: NA
v_gene: TRBV5-1
j_gene: TRBJ2-4
abundance: NA
CDR3nt: TGCGCCAGCAGCTTGGATTCAGGGGTAGCCAAAAACATTCAGTACTTC
CDR3aa: CASSLDSGVAKNIQYF

d_gene: NA
v_gene: TRBV30
j_gene: TRBJ1-1
abundance: many
CDR3nt: TGTGCCTGGAGTGATTGGACAGCCAACACTGAAGCTTTCTTT
CDR3aa: CAWSDWTANTEAFF

d_gene: NA
v_gene: TRBV5-1
j_gene: TRBJ1-1
abundance: many
CDR3nt: TGCGCCAGCAGCCTCGGACATTTGATGAACACTGAAGCTTTCTTT
CDR3aa: CASSLGHLMNTEAFF

d_gene: NA
v_gene: TRBV25-1
j_gene: TRBJ1-3
abundance: NA
CDR3nt: TGTGCCAGCAGTCCAGGGTTTGGAAACACCATATATTTT
CDR3aa: CASSPGFGNTIYF

d_gene: TRBD1
v_gene: TRBV5-1
j_gene: TRBJ2-5
abundance: many
CDR3nt: TGCGCCAGCCGAGGGGGCAGGGAGACCCAGTACTTC
CDR3aa: CASRGGRETQYF

d_gene: TRBD2
v_gene: TRBV24-1
j_gene: TRBJ2-3
abundance: few
CDR3nt: TGTGCCACCAGTGATGCCGGGACTAGGCACACAGATACGCAGTATTTT
CDR3aa: CATSDAGTRHTDTQYF

d_gene: TRBD2
v_gene: TRBV20-1
j_gene: TRBJ2-3
abundance: few
CDR3nt: TGCAGTGCTACCGTAGCGGGAGGGATAGATACGCAGTATTTT
CDR3aa: CSATVAGGIDTQYF

d_gene: NA
v_gene: TRBV5-1
j_gene: TRBJ1-2
abundance: NA
CDR3nt: TGCGCCAGCAGCCTGACGGGGCTCGATGGCTACACCTTC
CDR3aa: CASSLTGLDGYTF

d_gene: TRBD2
v_gene: TRBV5-1
j_gene: TRBJ2-1
abundance: NA
CDR3nt: TGCGCCAGCACCACCGGGACTAGCATTTTTGTTGAGCAGTTCTTC
CDR3aa: CASTTGTSIFVEQFF

d_gene: NA
v_gene: TRBV18
j_gene: TRBJ2-1
abundance: NA
CDR3nt: TGTGCCAGCTCACCACCGTTGACAGACGACTCCTACAATGAGCAGTTCTTC
CDR3aa: CASSPPLTDDSYNEQFF

d_gene: TRBD1
v_gene: TRBV3-1
j_gene: TRBJ1-2
abundance: NA
CDR3nt: TGTGCCAGCAGCCTACAGGGGCTTAGTGACTACACCTTC
CDR3aa: CASSLQGLSDYTF

d_gene: NA
v_gene: TRBV24-1
j_gene: TRBJ2-2
abundance: NA
CDR3nt: TGTGCCACCAGTGATTGGTATCGGGGGTCGAACACCGGGGAGCTGTTTTTT
CDR3aa: CATSDWYRGSNTGELFF

d_gene: TRBD1
v_gene: TRBV20-1
j_gene: TRBJ2-5
abundance: many
CDR3nt: TGCAGTTCCGGACAGGGTGTCCAGACCCAGTACTTC
CDR3aa: CSSGQGVQTQYF

d_gene: TRBD1
v_gene: TRBV29-1
j_gene: TRBJ1-1
abundance: many
CDR3nt: TGCAGCGTTGCCGGGACAGGAAGCATGAACACTGAAGCTTTCTTT
CDR3aa: CSVAGTGSMNTEAFF

d_gene: NA
v_gene: TRBV6-1
j_gene: TRBJ2-5
abundance: many
CDR3nt: TGTGCCAGCAGGGGGCTGGACCAAGAGACCCAGTACTTC
CDR3aa: CASRGLDQETQYF

d_gene: TRBD2
v_gene: TRBV20-1
j_gene: TRBJ2-3
abundance: few
CDR3nt: TGCAGTGCTAGAGTTGGGGGTAGCGGGGATTTAGATACGCAGTATTTT
CDR3aa: CSARVGGSGDLDTQYF

d_gene: NA
v_gene: TRBV6-2/TRBV6-3
j_gene: TRBJ2-5
abundance: few
CDR3nt: TGTGCCAGCAGTTACCCCAGGACAGAAGAGACCCAGTACTTC
CDR3aa: CASSYPRTEETQYF

d_gene: NA
v_gene: TRBV20-1
j_gene: TRBJ1-5
abundance: few
CDR3nt: TGCAGTGCTAGTTTCTCAGAGAGTCAGCCCCAGCATTTT
CDR3aa: CSASFSESQPQHF

d_gene: TRBD2
v_gene: TRBV7-9
j_gene: TRBJ2-1
abundance: NA
CDR3nt: TGTGCCAGCAGCTTAGTGGAGACTAGCGGGAGCCGCGAAACGCAGTTCTTC
CDR3aa: CASSLVETSGSRETQFF